This passage covers 20 T cell receptor beta chains from one sample sequenced in a study of blood T cell repertoires in COVID-19. Clones were read by immunoSEQ multiplex PCR, and TCRdb kept only the in-frame ones, dropping some. Altogether about 250,000 clones are present, approximately 85% being singletons, with the ten largest covering 4% to 6%. Sequenced sample: peripheral blood. The receptors here all came from a man aged 45-60 years with COVID-19, enrolled during active disease.

This rearrangement joins TRBV7-8 to TRBJ2-1, with a possible D match to TRBD1 (7 bases). Trimming cost V 7 bases and J 9 bases, with 16 bases left between them. The germline V gene encodes CDR1 SGHVS and CDR2 FQNEAQ. The CDR3 runs to 13 residues. The CDR3 DNA reads TGTGCCAGCAATCAGGGGGGCCTCTTTGAGCAGTTCTTC. It encodes CASNQGGLFEQFF.

The chain links TRBV7-2 to TRBJ2-7, with D possibly being TRBD1 (6 bases). V gave up 1 base and J gave up 5 bases, with 15 bases separating them. The CDR3 spans 15 residues. CDR1 is SGHTA and CDR2 is FQGNSA in the germline V gene. CDR3 residues: CASSLVGQGSHEQYF. The CDR3 nucleotides are TGTGCCAGCAGCTTAGTGGGGCAGGGGTCCCACGAGCAGTACTTC.

The rearrangement uses TRBV6-5 and TRBJ2-1; D uncertain. The CDR3 is 13 amino acids. The germline V gene has CDR1 MNHEY and CDR2 SVGAGI. V was clipped by 7 bases and J by 8 bases, with 15 bases between them. The CDR3 nucleotides read TGTGCCAGCACCCTTAATAGTCGGGATGAGCAGTTCTTC. This gives the protein CASTLNSRDEQFF.

The chain is built from TRBV7-2 and TRBJ1-2; 9 positions match TRBD1. After removal of 1 base from V and 0 bases from J, the junction contained 9 bases not matched to a gene. CDR3 size: 18 residues. Germline CDR1 reads SGHTA; CDR2 reads FQGNSA. The CDR3 DNA reads TGTGCCAGCAGCTTAGTGGGGACAGGGTATAATACTAACTATGGCTACACCTTC. Translating gives CASSLVGTGYNTNYGYTF.

This clone occurred once. This chain uses TRBV11-2 with TRBJ1-2, with 8 bases that match TRBD1. Per germline, CDR1 SGHAT and CDR2 FQNNGV. This CDR3 contains 13 residues. J lost 5 bases, V lost 5 bases, and 4 bases had no gene match. DNA for the CDR3: TGTGCCAGCAGCCGGACAGGGTTTTATGGCTACACCTTC. This codes for CASSRTGFYGYTF.

This clone was counted a single time. The chain recombines TRBV27 with TRBJ2-3; TRBD1 agrees at 8 bases. Per germline, CDR1 MNHEY and CDR2 SMNVEV (reference sequence). The V segment lost 3 bases and the J segment 4 bases; nucleotides outside the gene matches: 12. This CDR3 comprises 17 residues. The DNA for the CDR3 is TGTGCCAGCAGTTTCTATTTCGGACAGGGTCTTGCAGATACGCAGTATTTT. Its translation is CASSFYFGQGLADTQYF.

Many counts were recorded for this clone. The sample contains more than one DNA sequence encoding this CDR3. The chain combines TRBV4-2 with TRBJ2-3; 9 nucleotides agree with TRBD2. Germline loops: CDR1 LGHNA, CDR2 YNFKEQ. The length of the CDR3 is 17 residues. The junction had 11 bases not matched to a gene; V was cut back by 4 bases and J by 3 bases. The CDR3 loop reads CASSPRGSGGPTDTQYF. For the CDR3, the DNA is TGTGCCAGCAGCCCACGGGGTAGCGGGGGACCAACAGATACGCAGTATTTT.

V is TRBV4-3 and J is TRBJ2-3, with TRBD2 matching 15 bases. J gave up 3 bases and V 0 bases, and 7 bases lay outside the gene matches. Looked up from germline, CDR1 is LGHNA and CDR2 is YSLEER. CDR3 length: 19 residues. Here the CDR3 DNA reads TGCGCCAGCAGCCAAGAGCCGGGACTAGCGGGGGGAGGTACAGATACGCAGTATTTT. Its translation: CASSQEPGLAGGGTDTQYF.

The chain combines TRBV28 with TRBJ1-2; D is perhaps TRBD1 (6 bases). The CDR3 contains 18 residues. Deletions cut 6 bases from V and 3 bases from J, with 26 bases between. Germline-derived CDR1 and CDR2 are MDHEN and SYDVKM. CDR3 sequence (DNA): TGTGCCAGCAGCTTTCCTCGGGGGGCGAAAGGGGAGTACTATGGCTACACCTTC. It translates to CASSFPRGAKGEYYGYTF.

The rearrangement uses TRBV11-3 and TRBJ2-1; D is uncertain. This CDR3 region has 13 residues. Looked up from germline, CDR1 is SGHNT and CDR2 is YENEEA. V was cut by 0 bases and J by 4 bases, with 4 bases left in between. CDR3 region: CASSLDRYNEQFF. DNA of the CDR3: TGTGCCAGCAGCTTAGACAGGTACAATGAGCAGTTCTTC. The whole variable domain, filled in from reference TRBV11-3 and TRBJ2-1, reads EAGVVQSPRYKIIEKKQPVAFWCNPISGHNTLYWYLQNLGQGPELLIRYENEEAVDDSQLPKDRFSAERLKGVDSTLKIQPAELGDSAVYLCASSLDRYNEQFFGPGTRLTVL.

V gene TRBV5-1 combines with J gene TRBJ1-5, with no clear D. V was pared by 0 bases and J by 8 bases, with 12 bases between. The CDR3 contains 14 residues. Germline V gene data show CDR1 as SGHRS and CDR2 as YFSETQ. CDR3 amino acids: CASSLGRAGEPQHF. CDR3 nucleotide sequence: TGCGCCAGCAGCTTGGGTAGGGCCGGGGAGCCCCAGCATTTT. Using reference TRBV5-1 and TRBJ1-5 for the parts outside the CDR3, the full variable domain is KAGVTQTPRYLIKTRGQQVTLSCSPISGHRSVSWYQQTPGQGLQFLFEYFSETQRNKGNFPGRFSGRQFSNSRSEMNVSTLELGDSALYLCASSLGRAGEPQHFGDGTRLSIL.

The chain carries TRBV10-1 and TRBJ2-1, with D possibly TRBD1 on 5 matching bases. CDR3 length: 14 residues. V dropped 3 bases and J dropped 9 bases, with 15 bases sitting between them. The germline V gene has CDR1 WNHNN and CDR2 SYGVQD (reference sequence). In DNA form, the CDR3 reads TGCGCCAGCAGTGAATCTAAGGGGTGGGGTGAGCAGTTCTTC. Translation: CASSESKGWGEQFF.

V is TRBV6-5 and J is TRBJ2-3, with TRBD1 identical over 7 bases. The V gene's germline CDR1 is MNHEY and CDR2 SVGAGI. This CDR3 is 14 amino acids long. Trimming at V came to 7 bases and at J to 1 base, leaving 5 bases not matched to a gene. CDR3 residues: CASNRGPGTDTQYF. The CDR3 DNA sequence: TGTGCCAGCAATAGGGGGCCTGGCACAGATACGCAGTATTTT.

As concerns this clone: This CDR3 is also generated by other DNA sequences in the sample. The chain links TRBV5-4 to TRBJ2-7, with 9 positions matching TRBD1. Germline CDR1 and CDR2: SGHNT and YYREEE (reference sequence). The CDR3 loop spans 15 amino acids. V shed 0 bases, J shed 5 bases, and the junction held 6 bases outside the gene matches. The CDR3 protein is CASSLVGDRDHEQYF. The CDR3 DNA reads TGTGCCAGCAGCTTGGTCGGGGACAGGGACCACGAGCAGTACTTC.

The rearrangement links TRBV5-1 to TRBJ1-5; D remains unclear. The CDR3 totals 15 residues. Germline V CDR1 and CDR2: SGHRS, YFSETQ. V was cut by 4 bases and J by 1 base, with 12 bases left in between. CDR3 DNA: TGCGCCAGCAGCCGTACGGGTCGAAGCAATCAGCCCCAGCATTTT. Protein: CASSRTGRSNQPQHF. The whole variable domain, filled in from reference TRBV5-1 and TRBJ1-5, reads KAGVTQTPRYLIKTRGQQVTLSCSPISGHRSVSWYQQTPGQGLQFLFEYFSETQRNKGNFPGRFSGRQFSNSRSEMNVSTLELGDSALYLCASSRTGRSNQPQHFGDGTRLSIL.

The rearrangement uses TRBV7-6 and TRBJ2-5, with 14 bases identical to TRBD2. Trimming cost V 0 bases and J 1 base; bases outside gene matches: 7. This CDR3 spans 19 amino acids. Germline V gene data show CDR1 as SGHVS and CDR2 as FNYEAQ. The CDR3 nucleotides are TGTGCCAGCAGCTTAGCGCGGGGACTAGCGGGGGCCCCCCAAGAGACCCAGTACTTC. This codes for CASSLARGLAGAPQETQYF.

The CDR3 DNA reads as TGCGCCAGCAGTCAAACTGGGACAGGGACGAACACTGAAGCTTTCTTT. It translates to CASSQTGTGTNTEAFF. The chain carries TRBV23-1 and TRBJ1-1; 9 bases agree with TRBD1. TRBV23-1 is flagged as an ORF with uncertain function. After removal of 2 bases from V and 1 base from J, the junction contained 5 bases not matched to a gene. The CDR3 is 16 residues long.

This sequence joins TRBV4-1 and TRBJ2-4; D gene uncertain. The V and J ends lost 1 base and 0 bases respectively, with 4 bases between them. Germline-derived CDR1 and CDR2 are MGHRA and YSYEKL. The CDR3 spans 14 residues. The CDR3 is CASSQGLAKNIQYF. The CDR3 nucleotides are TGCGCCAGCAGCCAAGGACTAGCCAAAAACATTCAGTACTTC.

V gene TRBV9 combines with J gene TRBJ1-3, with D maybe TRBD1 (5 bases). CDR3 size: 15 residues. Germline V gene sequence: CDR1 SGDLS, CDR2 YYNGEE. V lost 4 bases and J lost 4, with 15 bases in between. In nucleotides, the CDR3 is TGTGCCAGCAGCATCTCAGGGAATTTGGGAAACACCATATATTTT. Translated, it gives CASSISGNLGNTIYF.

The V and J genes are TRBV6-5 and TRBJ2-3; 12 bases are shared with TRBD2. Per the germline V gene, CDR1 is MNHEY and CDR2 is SVGAGI. The V and J ends lost 7 bases and 6 bases, in that order; junction bases with no gene match: 8. The CDR3 length is 15 residues. The CDR3 region is CASKPSGGAFDTQYF. The CDR3 DNA reads TGTGCCAGCAAACCTAGCGGGGGGGCCTTTGATACGCAGTATTTT.